The source of this T cell receptor beta chain is a study of identical twins. The V end lost 8 bases, the J end lost 5 bases, and 21 bases lay between the germline ends. There are 15 residues in the CDR3. This clonotype was seen a few times. From the 5' RACE reads, TCRdb called clonotypes with MiXCR, one entry per CDR3 protein. The sample lists 520,000 or so distinct CDR3 sequences, 22% seen once, with around 0.9% in the top ten. The sample was also linked to a second study, of T cells expressing NK-cell markers.

Source material: CD4+ T cells sorted from blood. The genes are TRBV12-3 or TRBV12-4 and TRBJ1-1; perhaps TRBD1 as D (5 bases). This sequence originates from a woman younger than 30 in good health. This CDR3 is CASCKTGLRITEAFF. The CDR3 coding sequence is TGTGCCAGCTGCAAAACGGGGCTGCGGATAACTGAAGCTTTCTTT.